The next 18 T cell receptor beta chains were all read from a single sample in a study of T cells after yellow fever vaccination. TCRdb passed the 5' RACE reads through MiXCR, listing each CDR3 protein once. The table lists hundreds of thousands of distinct CDR3 sequences, around 8.1% of them singletons. Sequenced here: PBMCs, sampled around 45 days after the first yellow fever vaccination. These receptors all come from a man aged 18 to 35 who received the YFV17D yellow fever vaccine.

This clonotype has only a few counts. V is TRBV5-1 and J is TRBJ2-3; weak D call: TRBD1 (6 bases). This CDR3 comprises 13 residues. Trimming pared 4 bases from V and 11 bases from J, leaving 17 bases between. The germline V gene encodes CDR1 SGHRS and CDR2 YFSETQ. CDR3 nucleotides: TGCGCCAGCAGCGCCCAAGGCGGCAGGGGGCAGTATTTT. Protein product: CASSAQGGRGQYF.

This clonotype was detected a few times. V and J are TRBV5-4 and TRBJ1-2; D gene ambiguous. Germline CDR1 SGHNT, CDR2 YYREEE (reference sequence). This CDR3 is 13 amino acids long. The V end was cut by 1 base, the J end by 6 bases, with 10 bases between. The CDR3: CASSLSPMDGYTF. CDR3 DNA: TGTGCCAGCAGCTTGTCACCGATGGATGGCTACACCTTC.

The chain combines TRBV5-4 with TRBJ2-3; 8 bases map to TRBD1. Germline V CDR1 and CDR2: SGHNT, YYREEE (reference sequence). The CDR3 runs 14 residues. After removal of 4 bases from V and 2 bases from J, the junction contained 3 bases not matched to a gene. The CDR3, as DNA: TGTGCCAGCAGCCAGGGGGCTCTCACAGATACGCAGTATTTT. This codes for CASSQGALTDTQYF.

The V gene is TRBV6-5, the J gene TRBJ2-5, with D perhaps matching TRBD1 (6 bases). The CDR3 length is 15 residues. V dropped 2 bases and J dropped 0 bases, with 10 bases sitting between them. The germline V gene has CDR1 MNHEY and CDR2 SVGAGI. The CDR3 DNA follows: TGTGCCAGCAGTTACACGGACAGTGACCAAGAGACCCAGTACTTC. Its translation is CASSYTDSDQETQYF.

This clonotype was counted between two and nine times. The chain is built from TRBV18 and TRBJ2-3; 14 nucleotides agree with TRBD2. The V and J ends lost 2 bases and 1 base, in that order; junction bases with no gene match: 2. Germline CDR1 and CDR2: KGHSH and LQKENI. The length of the CDR3 is 17 residues. The CDR3 DNA sequence: TGTGCCAGCTCACCAGGGACTAGCGGGGGCGGCACAGATACGCAGTATTTT. It yields the protein CASSPGTSGGGTDTQYF. Variable domain in full (rest from reference TRBV18 and TRBJ2-3): NAGVMQNPRHLVRRRGQEARLRCSPMKGHSHVYWYRQLPEEGLKFMVYLQKENIIDESGMPKERFSAEFPKEGPSILRIQQVVRGDSAAYFCASSPGTSGGGTDTQYFGPGTRLTVL.

V usage is TRBV11-2 and J usage is TRBJ2-7, with 13 nucleotides matching TRBD2. J lost 3 bases, V lost 5 bases, and 7 bases had no gene match. Germline V CDR1 and CDR2: SGHAT, FQNNGV. CDR3 length equals 16 residues. CDR3 sequence reads: CASSPRLAGGLYEQYF. CDR3 nucleotides: TGTGCCAGCAGCCCCCGACTAGCGGGGGGCCTCTACGAGCAGTACTTC.

This clonotype has more than one count but fewer than ten. This chain uses TRBV6-2 or TRBV6-3 with TRBJ2-6; 11 bases agree with TRBD1. The CDR3 spans 19 residues. V lost 8 bases and J lost 3; bases outside the gene matches: 15. CDR1 is MNHEY, CDR2 SVGEGT, per germline. Here the CDR3 reads CASDALTDRGRDGANVLTF. CDR3 in DNA: TGTGCCAGCGACGCCCTAACGGACAGGGGGCGCGATGGGGCCAACGTCCTGACTTTC.

This sequence joins TRBV18 and TRBJ2-7; D call uncertain. The CDR3 extends over 13 amino acids. Between the trimmed V and J ends, which lost 4 bases and 4 bases, there was a span of 11 bases. The V gene's germline CDR1 is KGHSH and CDR2 LQKENI. The CDR3 region has the DNA TGTGCCAGCTCACTCTATGGCGGTTACGAGCAGTACTTC. Translation gives CASSLYGGYEQYF. The entire variable domain, with the rest obtained from reference TRBV18 and TRBJ2-7, is as follows: NAGVMQNPRHLVRRRGQEARLRCSPMKGHSHVYWYRQLPEEGLKFMVYLQKENIIDESGMPKERFSAEFPKEGPSILRIQQVVRGDSAAYFCASSLYGGYEQYFGPGTRLTVT.

V is TRBV5-1 and J is TRBJ2-7, with TRBD1 matching over 8 bases. CDR1 and CDR2 from the germline V gene are SGHRS and YFSETQ. V trimming: 3 bases; J trimming: 2 bases; junction bases outside the gene matches: 10. The CDR3 extends over 16 amino acids. The DNA of the CDR3 is TGCGCCAGCAGCTCGTATTTCACAGGGGGACCCTACGAGCAGTACTTC. Encoded protein: CASSSYFTGGPYEQYF.

The chain joins TRBV5-6 to TRBJ2-7; either TRBD1 or TRBD2 may fit D (6 bases each). Trimming left V 3 bases short and J 4 bases short, with 14 bases between. The CDR3 loop spans 14 amino acids. Germline CDR1 SGHDT, CDR2 YYEEEE. This CDR3 reads CASSSGGGTYEQYV. Written as DNA, the CDR3 is TGTGCCAGCAGCTCTGGGGGCGGGACGTACGAGCAGTACGTC.

The chain is built from TRBV20-1 and TRBJ2-1; 8 bases fit TRBD2. Unmatched junction bases numbered 5, after V lost 5 bases and J lost 5 bases. This CDR3 has 13 amino acids. CDR1 DFQATT and CDR2 SNEGSKA come from the germline V gene (reference sequence). CDR3 amino acids: CSAGILADNEQFF. As DNA, the CDR3 is TGCAGTGCTGGGATACTAGCGGACAATGAGCAGTTCTTC.

The rearrangement links TRBV5-1 to TRBJ2-7; D is uncertain. Germline V gene data show CDR1 as SGHRS and CDR2 as YFSETQ. Trimming cost V 0 bases and J 3 bases, with 10 bases left between them. This CDR3 has 14 amino acids. In nucleotides, the CDR3 is TGCGCCAGCAGCTTGGTTGATGGGGTCTACGAGCAGTACTTC. Protein product: CASSLVDGVYEQYF.

The chain uses TRBV28 and TRBJ2-5; D remains unclear. With 8 bases removed from V and 5 bases from J, the gap between germline ends came to 9 bases. In germline, CDR1 is MDHEN, CDR2 SYDVKM. CDR3 length: 11 residues. CDR3 residues: CASRVQETQYF. The CDR3, as DNA: TGTGCCAGCCGGGTCCAGGAGACCCAGTACTTC.

The genes are TRBV4-2 and TRBJ2-3; 11 positions match TRBD2. This CDR3 is 16 amino acids long. Unmatched junction bases numbered 3, after V lost 0 bases and J lost 4 bases. The germline V gene has CDR1 LGHNA and CDR2 YNFKEQ. The CDR3 loop reads CASSQDDSGGADTQYF. CDR3 coding DNA: TGTGCCAGCAGCCAAGATGATAGCGGGGGGGCAGATACGCAGTATTTT.

Only a few counts were recorded for this clonotype. The chain employs TRBV20-1 and TRBJ2-7; D tentatively reads TRBD1 or TRBD2 (6 bases each). Germline V CDR1 and CDR2: DFQATT, SNEGSKA (reference sequence). This CDR3 is 15 amino acids long. Trimming took 6 bases from V and 1 from J, leaving 19 bases between them. The CDR3 reads CSAEANGGASYEQYF. The DNA for the CDR3 is TGCAGTGCCGAAGCCAACGGGGGCGCGTCCTACGAGCAGTACTTC.

This clonotype was counted only a few times. The chain links TRBV5-1 to TRBJ2-3; 7 nucleotides agree with TRBD2. V dropped 1 base and J dropped 2; count of bases not matched to a gene: 7. Germline loops: CDR1 SGHRS, CDR2 YFSETQ. This CDR3 has 16 amino acids. The CDR3 coding sequence is TGCGCCAGCAGCTTGCTGGCTAGCGGCGTCACAGATACGCAGTATTTT. Translated: CASSLLASGVTDTQYF.

The chain uses TRBV5-4 and TRBJ2-4, with D perhaps TRBD2 (5 bases). The germline CDR1 and CDR2 sequences are SGHNT and YYREEE (reference sequence). The CDR3 loop spans 17 amino acids. V was trimmed by 1 base and J by 0 bases, leaving 14 bases between them. CDR3 coding DNA: TGTGCCAGCAGCTTGTCGAGCGGTTCACTAGCCAAAAACATTCAGTACTTC. This codes for CASSLSSGSLAKNIQYF.

The chain recombines TRBV5-5 with TRBJ2-5, with 8 bases lining up with TRBD1. In germline, CDR1 is SGHKS, CDR2 YYEKEE (reference sequence). CDR3 size: 13 residues. Trimming removed 5 bases from V and 4 bases from J; junction bases left unmatched: 4. This CDR3 reads CASRQGDGETQYF. In DNA form, the CDR3 reads TGTGCCAGCAGACAGGGGGACGGAGAGACCCAGTACTTC.